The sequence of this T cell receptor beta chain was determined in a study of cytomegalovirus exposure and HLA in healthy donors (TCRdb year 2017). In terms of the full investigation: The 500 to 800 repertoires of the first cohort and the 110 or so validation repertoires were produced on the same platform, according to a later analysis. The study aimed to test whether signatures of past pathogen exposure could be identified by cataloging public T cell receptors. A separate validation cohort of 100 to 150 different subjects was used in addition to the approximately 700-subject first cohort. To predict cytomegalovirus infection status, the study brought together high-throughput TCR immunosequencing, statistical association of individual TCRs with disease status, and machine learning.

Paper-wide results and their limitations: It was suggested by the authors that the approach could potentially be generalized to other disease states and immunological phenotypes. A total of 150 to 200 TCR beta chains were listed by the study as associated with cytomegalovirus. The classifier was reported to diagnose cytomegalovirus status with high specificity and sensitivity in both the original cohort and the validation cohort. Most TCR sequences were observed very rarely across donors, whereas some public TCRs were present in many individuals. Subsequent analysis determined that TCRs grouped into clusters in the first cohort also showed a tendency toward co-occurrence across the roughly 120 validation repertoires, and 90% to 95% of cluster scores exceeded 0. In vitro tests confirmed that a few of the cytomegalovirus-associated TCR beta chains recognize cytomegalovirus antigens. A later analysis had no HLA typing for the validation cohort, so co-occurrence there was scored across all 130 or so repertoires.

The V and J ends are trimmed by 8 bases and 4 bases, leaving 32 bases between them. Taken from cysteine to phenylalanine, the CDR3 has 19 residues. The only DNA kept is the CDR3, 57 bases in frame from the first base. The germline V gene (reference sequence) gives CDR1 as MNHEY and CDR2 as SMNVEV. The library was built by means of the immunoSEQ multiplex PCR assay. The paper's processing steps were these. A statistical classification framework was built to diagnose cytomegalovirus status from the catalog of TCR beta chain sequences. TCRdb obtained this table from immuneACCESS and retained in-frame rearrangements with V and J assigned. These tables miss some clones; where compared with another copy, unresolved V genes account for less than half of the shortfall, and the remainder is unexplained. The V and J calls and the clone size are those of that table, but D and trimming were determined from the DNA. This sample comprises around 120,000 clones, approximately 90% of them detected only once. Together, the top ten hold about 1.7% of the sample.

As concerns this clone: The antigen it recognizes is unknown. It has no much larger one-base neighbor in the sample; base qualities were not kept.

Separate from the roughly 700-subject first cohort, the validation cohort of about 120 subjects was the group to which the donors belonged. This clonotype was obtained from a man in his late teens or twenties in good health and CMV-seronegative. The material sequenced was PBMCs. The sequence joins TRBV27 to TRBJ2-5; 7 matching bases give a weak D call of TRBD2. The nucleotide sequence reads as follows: TGTGCCAGCGCCAAAACCTCGACGGGGGGCCAAAAATTAAGAGAGACCCAGTACTTC. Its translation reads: CASAKTSTGGQKLRETQYF.